The rows below give T cell receptor beta chains drawn from one sample of a study of shared clonotypes between healthy human individuals. Libraries were prepared by immunoSEQ multiplex PCR; TCRdb keeps only in-frame clonotypes and omits some of them. The sample holds some 2,100,000 clones; about 94% are singletons and the top ten take roughly 0.13%. Sequencing was carried out using naive CD4+ T cells sorted from blood. The receptor source for this set is a young man in good health. The CDR3 runs from the conserved cysteine through the conserved F or W. D genes are given only for firm matches. Only part of the rows carry a size: once, few, many, or a class if the clone is expanded.

v_call,clone_size,d_call,j_call,cdr3_nt,cdr3_aa
TRBV7-9,-,-,TRBJ2-3,TGTGCCAGCAGCTTAGGGTTCACAGATACGCAGTATTTT,CASSLGFTDTQYF
TRBV7-2,-,TRBD2,TRBJ2-5,TGTGCCAGCAGCTTAGCGGCGGGGGTGAGAGAGACCCAGTACTTC,CASSLAAGVRETQYF
TRBV4-1,-,TRBD1,TRBJ1-5,TGCGCCAGCAGCCAAGATCCACAGGGGCGAGGACAGCCCCAGCATTTT,CASSQDPQGRGQPQHF
TRBV6-1,-,-,TRBJ1-4,TGTGCCAGCAGTGGTGGGGCAGGAGATTGGGGAAAACTGTTTTTT,CASSGGAGDWGKLFF
TRBV10-3,-,-,TRBJ1-3,TGTGCCATCAGGGGGGAGAGCTCTGGAAACACCATATATTTT,CAIRGESSGNTIYF
TRBV2,-,TRBD1,TRBJ1-5,TGTGCCAGCAGCAGGGGGGATCAGCCCCAGCATTTT,CASSRGDQPQHF
TRBV6-6,-,-,TRBJ1-4,TGTGCCAGCGAAAAACAGGGAATGATCGAAAAACTGTTTTTT,CASEKQGMIEKLFF
TRBV18,-,-,TRBJ2-5,TGTGCCAGCGGACAGCAGAACCAGTACTTC,CASGQQNQYF
TRBV15,-,TRBD2,TRBJ2-1,TGTGCCACCAGCAGAGATGGAAGGGGAGGGAACGACCCCTACAATGAGCAGTTCTTC,CATSRDGRGGNDPYNEQFF
TRBV11-2,once,TRBD2,TRBJ2-7,TGTGCCAGCAGCTTAGTTCCTAGCGGAGGCTACGAGCAGTACTTC,CASSLVPSGGYEQYF